This T cell receptor (beta chain) was documented in a study of a mutant IDH1 vaccine in newly diagnosed glioma. Comment on this clone: Its antigen remains unknown.

Only in-frame clones appear in the TCRdb table, and some are missing; sequencing was by immunoSEQ multiplex PCR. The sample lists fewer than 45,000 clones; 84% were seen once. Time point indicated: week 11, during vaccination. Doses comprised 300 ug of mutant IDH1 20-mer peptide each, plus topical imiquimod. The germline V gene encodes CDR1 SGHRS and CDR2 YFSETQ. The V and J ends lost 0 bases and 1 base respectively, with 9 bases between them. CDR3 length: 15 amino acids. The specimen comprised PBMCs, sampled from a glioma patient whose treatment included an IDH1 peptide vaccine. This chain links TRBV5-1 with TRBJ2-3; D gene ambiguous. The sequence was collected from a man in his forties with glioma. The CDR3 bases are TGCGCCAGCAGCTTGGAGAGTGCGGGCACAGATACGCAGTATTTT. This encodes CASSLESAGTDTQYF.